The clone carrying this TCR beta chain was picked up many times. No antigen is known for it. This CDR3 has 13 residues. Germline V gene lookup returns CDR1 LNHDA and CDR2 SQIVND (reference sequence). V lost 7 bases to trimming and J lost 2 bases, with 9 bases between them. TCRdb processed the 5' RACE reads anew with MiXCR; each CDR3 protein has one entry. Of more than 100,000 distinct CDR3 sequences in the sample, more than 9.5% were seen once. The entry originates in a study of CD8 T cells in ankylosing spondylitis. Study results and caveats: Certain motif variants had earlier been reported in reactive arthritis synovial fluid and blood.

This receptor was identified in a female donor with ankylosing spondylitis or in good health (not recorded which). The chain recombines TRBV19 with TRBJ1-3, with D possibly TRBD1 on 6 matching bases. Material for sequencing was blood, either unsorted or a sorted T cell fraction (not recorded which). The CDR3 is CASKGVAGNTIYF. The CDR3 DNA reads TGTGCCAGTAAGGGGGTGGCTGGAAACACCATATATTTT.